The TCR beta chain described here comes from a study of regulatory T cells in long-lasting Graves disease. Study-wide background: Positivity for TSH receptor antibodies plus over 5 years of antithyroid drugs meant persistent Graves' disease.

This CDR3 contains 15 residues. With 0 bases removed from V and 4 bases from J, the gap between germline ends came to 12 bases. TCR beta libraries were built with iRepertoire HTBI primers and Arm-PCR of CDR3 regions. TCRdb analysed the multiplex PCR reads with MiXCR anew, one entry per CDR3 protein. The sample shows 450,000 or so distinct CDR3 sequences, approximately 23% of them seen only once. Time point given: persistent/refractory GD, antithyroid drugs over 5 years with positive TRAb. PBMC-extracted RNA yielded the TCR library. Specimen: peripheral blood mononuclear cells (PBMCs), collected when the disease was refractory, from a patient treated with antithyroid drugs. The chain employs TRBV12-3 or TRBV12-4 and TRBJ1-2, with a weak D call TRBD1 (6 bases). This clonotype was obtained from a female donor with Graves disease. The CDR3: CASSLALGAGYGYTF. In DNA, the CDR3 is TGTGCCAGCAGTTTAGCGCTGGGGGCTGGCTATGGCTACACCTTC.